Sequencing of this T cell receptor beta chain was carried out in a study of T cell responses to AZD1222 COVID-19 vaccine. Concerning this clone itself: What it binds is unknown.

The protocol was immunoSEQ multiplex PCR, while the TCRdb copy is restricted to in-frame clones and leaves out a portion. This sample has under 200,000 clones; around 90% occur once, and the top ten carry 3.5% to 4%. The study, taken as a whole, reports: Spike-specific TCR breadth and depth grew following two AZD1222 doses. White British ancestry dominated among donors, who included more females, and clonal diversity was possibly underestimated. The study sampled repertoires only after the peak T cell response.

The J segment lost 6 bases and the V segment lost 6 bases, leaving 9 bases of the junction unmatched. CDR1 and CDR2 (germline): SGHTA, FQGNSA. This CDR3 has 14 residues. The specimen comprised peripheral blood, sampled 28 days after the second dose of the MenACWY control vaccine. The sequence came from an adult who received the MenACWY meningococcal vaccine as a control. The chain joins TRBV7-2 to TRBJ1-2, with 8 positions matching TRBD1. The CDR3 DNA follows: TGTGCCAGCAGGCGGACAGGGACGCTTGATGGCTACACCTTC. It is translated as CASRRTGTLDGYTF.